This T cell receptor (beta chain) was observed in a study of cytomegalovirus exposure and HLA in healthy donors. Findings of the study overall: Analyses of presence and absence presupposed an approximately uniform sequencing depth across donors. Data from an earlier analysis indicated that most TCR beta V segments were productive either about 90% or about 30% of the time.

The germline gives CDR1 MNHEY, CDR2 SVGAGI. The CDR3 is 14 amino acids. V was cut by 2 bases and J by 8 bases, with 13 bases left in between. It was with 60 Vbeta and 13 Jbeta primers that the PCR ran. Assay used: immunoSEQ multiplex PCR; TCRdb lists only in-frame clones, some missing. The sample totals 65,000 to 85,000 clones; its top ten clones hold 1.4% to 1.5%. A note on this clone: As yet, its antigen is unknown.

This clonotype was sampled from a woman in her sixties or seventies in good health and CMV-seronegative. Sequences were obtained from PBMCs. The chain joins TRBV6-5 to TRBJ2-1; possibly TRBD1 for D (5 bases). The CDR3 loop is CASSYDGQGYEQFF. In nucleotides, the CDR3 is TGTGCCAGCAGTTACGATGGCCAGGGCTATGAGCAGTTCTTC.